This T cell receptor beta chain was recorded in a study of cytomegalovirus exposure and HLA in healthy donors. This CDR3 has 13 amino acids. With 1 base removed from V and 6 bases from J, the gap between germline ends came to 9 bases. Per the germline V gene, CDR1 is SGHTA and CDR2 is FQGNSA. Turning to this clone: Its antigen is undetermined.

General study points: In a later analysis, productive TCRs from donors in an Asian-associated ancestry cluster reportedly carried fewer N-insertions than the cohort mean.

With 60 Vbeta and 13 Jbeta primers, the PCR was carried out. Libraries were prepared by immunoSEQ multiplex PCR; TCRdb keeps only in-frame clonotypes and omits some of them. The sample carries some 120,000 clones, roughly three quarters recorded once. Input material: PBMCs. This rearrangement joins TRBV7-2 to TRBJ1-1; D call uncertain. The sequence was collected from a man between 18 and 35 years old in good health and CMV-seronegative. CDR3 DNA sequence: TGTGCCAGCAGCTTAGGTTGGGCAGCTGAAGCTTTCTTT. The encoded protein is CASSLGWAAEAFF.